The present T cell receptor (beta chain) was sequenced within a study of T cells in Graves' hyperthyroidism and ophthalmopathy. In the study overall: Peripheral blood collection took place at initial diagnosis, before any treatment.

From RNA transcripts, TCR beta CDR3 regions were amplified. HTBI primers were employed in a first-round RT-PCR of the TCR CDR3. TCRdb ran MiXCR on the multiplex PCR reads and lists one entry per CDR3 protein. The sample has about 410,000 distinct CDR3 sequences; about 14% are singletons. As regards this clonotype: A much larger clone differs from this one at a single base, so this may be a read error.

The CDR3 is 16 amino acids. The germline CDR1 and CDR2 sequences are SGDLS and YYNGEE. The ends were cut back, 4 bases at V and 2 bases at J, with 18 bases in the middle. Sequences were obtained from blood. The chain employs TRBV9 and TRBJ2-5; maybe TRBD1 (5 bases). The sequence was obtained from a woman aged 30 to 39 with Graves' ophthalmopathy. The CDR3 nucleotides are TGTGCCAGCAGCCCGTGGACAATCGGAAGGCAAGAGACCCAGTACTTC. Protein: CASSPWTIGRQETQYF.